This record covers a single T cell receptor (beta chain). This clonotype was seen at least ten times. Its cognate antigen has yet to be identified. Base qualities are missing; no much larger clone stands one base away. The data were taken from a study of T cells in Graves' hyperthyroidism and ophthalmopathy (dated by TCRdb to about 2019). Some background on the complete study: Peripheral blood was collected at initial diagnosis, before any treatment. An independent validation cohort of under 20 hyperthyroidism patients and about 15 patients who later progressed to ophthalmopathy tested prospective prediction of ophthalmopathy. Thyroid tissue and blood T-cell repertoires from six Graves' hyperthyroidism patients were also compared in the study. After blood sampling, hyperthyroidism patients were treated with methimazole at a starting dose of 30 mg daily, and ophthalmopathy patients were treated with high-dose intravenous methylprednisolone. The paper reports TCR Vbeta CDR3 sequencing of approximately 140 peripheral blood samples: 40 to 45 ophthalmopathy, 75 to 80 hyperthyroidism and 17 progressor patients. The 100 discovery patients were divided at random into training and test sets in a 7:3 ratio. TCR V-J signatures able to tell the groups apart were searched for in a discovery cohort of 90 to 100 patients, of whom over 40 had Graves' ophthalmopathy and under 65 had stable Graves' hyperthyroidism. General conclusions and limits of the study: Ophthalmopathy was separated from stable hyperthyroidism by a 13 V-J signature model, with approximately 86% sensitivity and approximately 81% specificity obtained in cross-validation and 80%/75% obtained in testing. Blood samples also contained most of the expanded thyroid clonotypes (frequency above 0.001), which suggests that blood repertoires may reflect thyroid immune responses. No statistical method was used to set the sample size in advance, and investigators knew the group allocation. During validation, the model predicted progression to ophthalmopathy a median of around 7 months ahead of onset, with approximately 71% sensitivity and 72% to 80% specificity.

A patient counted as having stable Graves' hyperthyroidism if no progression to ophthalmopathy occurred over 18 months of follow-up. Hyperthyroidism patients were newly diagnosed, had a disease duration of under 2 months, and were aged 18 to 65 years. Exclusion was applied to patients with uncontrolled infections, other autoimmune diseases, pregnancy or lactation. Diagnoses relied on clinical symptoms, serum thyroxine and TRAb, thyroid ultrasound and orbital computed tomography. PBMCs were separated from approximately 10 ml of fresh peripheral blood using Ficoll-Paque density gradient centrifugation. Total RNA was extracted using Trizol reagent, and RNA quality was assessed on an Agilent 2100 Bioanalyzer. V is pared back by 3 bases and J by 2 bases, with 10 bases lying between the germline termini. Reading from cysteine to phenylalanine, the CDR3 counts 14 amino acids. Only CDR3 DNA remains: 42 bases, in frame from the first base. CDR1 and CDR2 are read off the germline V gene as SGHVS and FQNEAQ.

TCR beta CDR3 regions were amplified from RNA transcripts. The TCR CDR3 was subjected to a first round of RT-PCR using the HTBI primer set and the Qiagen OneStep RT-PCR kit. A second multiplex PCR round built the libraries, followed by size selection and purification. The libraries were sequenced on an Illumina HiSeq2000 using paired-end 100 bp reads. The authors' pipeline ran thus. SOAPnuke was used to process the raw data, throwing out any read that contained adapters or uncalled bases, had a mean Phred below 15, or lacked an exact constant-primer or identifier match. COPE v1.2.5 was used to merge the high-quality paired reads, and each unique nucleotide sequence was defined as a clonotype. Clonotypes were aligned to IMGT TRBV, TRBD and TRBJ reference segments using MiTCR v1.1. The analysis was restricted to V-J combinations with a frequency above 0.0001, which together covered 99.2% of the repertoires. A TCS score was defined as the ratio between F50 (clonal expansion) and ExV (chaos), using BLOSUM62-based TCRdist between CDR3 peptides within each V-J. Welch's t-statistics and random forest reduced fewer than 550 V-J features to 13, which were used in a naive Bayes classifier (R e1071). TCRdb applied fastp at Q25 and MiXCR to the public reads, then kept only in-frame beta chains. Records with the same CDR3 protein are collapsed into one entry carrying the most frequent genes and DNA. These V and J calls rely on TCRdb rather than the paper's analysis. Counted in this sample were approximately 710,000 distinct CDR3 sequences; roughly 17% of them appeared once. The ten largest make up about 16% of the sample.

This TCR was sampled from a man aged 50 to 59 with Graves' hyperthyroidism. The chain joins TRBV7-8 to TRBJ1-2; no confident D gene assignment can be made. The sample consisted of blood. Here the CDR3 is given as CASSLLLENYGYTF. The base sequence is TGTGCCAGCAGCTTGTTACTGGAGAACTATGGCTACACCTTC.